Given below is one T cell receptor beta chain in context. Antigen specificity is unknown. This entry belongs to a study of CD8 T cells in ankylosing spondylitis. Broader study findings: Ankylosing spondylitis blood appeared to carry a characteristic TCR beta motif of under ten highly homologous variants. CD8+ by phenotype, disease-linked clones were relatively rare in peripheral blood.

TCRdb re-derived calls from the 5' RACE reads in MiXCR, one entry per CDR3 protein. Among over 600,000 distinct CDR3 sequences, roughly 19% were seen once, and the ten largest hold around 19%. The clonotype originates from a male donor with ankylosing spondylitis. Input material: blood, either unsorted or a sorted T cell fraction (not recorded which).

CDR3 sequence (DNA): TGTGCCAGCAGCCCCCTTCTGACACCGCTTTCCTACGAGCAGTACTTC. Translated, it gives CASSPLLTPLSYEQYF. The gene calls are TRBV5-5 and TRBJ2-7; D unresolved. Germline V gene sequence: CDR1 SGHKS, CDR2 YYEKEE (reference sequence). CDR3 length equals 16 residues. The ends were cut back, 4 bases at V and 1 base at J, with 18 bases in the middle. The full variable domain, completed using reference TRBV5-5 and TRBJ2-7, is DAGVTQSPTHLIKTRGQQVTLRCSPISGHKSVSWYQQVLGQGPQFIFQYYEKEERGRGNFPDRFSARQFPNYSSELNVNALLLGDSALYLCASSPLLTPLSYEQYFGPGTRLTVT.